Listed below are T cell receptor beta chains from one sample, sequenced in a study of somatic mutations in cytotoxic T cells in rheumatoid arthritis. TCRdb keeps only in-frame clones here, not all; method: immunoSEQ multiplex PCR. Here the sample spans approximately 11,000 clones, 65% to 75% being singletons. Specimen: CD8+ T cells sorted from blood. The receptors were gathered from a man between 65 and 85 years old in good health. Each CDR3 is given with its conserved first and last residue. Fields, in order: V gene, CDR3 length, clone size, D gene, J gene, CDR3 DNA, CDR3 protein. A D gene is named only where the DNA matches it firmly. Where a row states a size, it is once, few, many or the class of an expanded clone; other rows omit it.

TRBV4-3,16,-,TRBD1,TRBJ2-1,TGCGCCAGCAGCCAAGAAGGAGGACAGGGGGCGTATGAGCAGTTCTTC,CASSQEGGQGAYEQFF
TRBV4-3,14,-,TRBD1,TRBJ1-1,TGCGCCAGCAGCCAAGGGACAGGAGACACTGAAGCTTTCTTT,CASSQGTGDTEAFF
TRBV4-2,16,few,TRBD1,TRBJ2-7,TGTGCCAGCAGCCAAGATCCAGGGACAGGACTCTACGAGCAGTACTTC,CASSQDPGTGLYEQYF
TRBV7-6,14,few,TRBD2,TRBJ2-3,TGTGCCAGCAGCGAGGGACTAGCGGGAGATACGCAGTATTTT,CASSEGLAGDTQYF
TRBV11-2,14,-,-,TRBJ2-3,TGTGCCAGCAGCTTAGGCGGAAGCACAGATACGCAGTATTTT,CASSLGGSTDTQYF
TRBV6-4,16,-,-,TRBJ1-2,TGTGCCAGCAGTTACTCCGGACAGACTCGTAACTATGGCTACACCTTC,CASSYSGQTRNYGYTF
TRBV27,13,-,-,TRBJ1-2,TGTGCCAGCAGTTTACAGCTTGGGAATGGCTACACCTTC,CASSLQLGNGYTF
TRBV10-2,12,-,-,TRBJ1-1,TGCGCCAGCAGTGAGTCTCCCACTGAAGCTTTCTTT,CASSESPTEAFF
TRBV7-8,16,-,TRBD1,TRBJ1-4,TGTGCCAGCAGCTTAGCGAGGACAGGGTACAATGAAAAACTGTTTTTT,CASSLARTGYNEKLFF
TRBV11-3,13,few,-,TRBJ2-5,TGTGCCAGCAGCTTAGGGGGAGGAGAGACCCAGTACTTC,CASSLGGGETQYF
TRBV14,13,-,TRBD1,TRBJ2-1,TGTGCCAGCAGCCCGGACAGGGTTAATGAGCAGTTCTTC,CASSPDRVNEQFF
TRBV7-9,13,few,-,TRBJ1-4,TGTGCCAGCATCGCGACAGCCGATGAAAAACTGTTTTTT,CASIATADEKLFF
TRBV30,11,-,-,TRBJ2-7,TGTGCCTGGAGTGTAATCTACGAGCAGTACTTC,CAWSVIYEQYF
TRBV4-3,15,few,TRBD2,TRBJ2-1,TGCGCCAGCAGCCAGACTAGCGGGGACTACAATGAGCAGTTCTTC,CASSQTSGDYNEQFF
TRBV6-5,13,-,-,TRBJ2-1,TGTGCCAGCAGATCTCCACTAGTCCATGAGCAGTTCTTC,CASRSPLVHEQFF
TRBV2,23,-,TRBD1,TRBJ2-1,TGTGCCAGCAGTGAACCTCTTAGGCCCACAGGGGGGTCTGCGGTCCTCTCCTACAATGAGCAGTTCTTC,CASSEPLRPTGGSAVLSYNEQFF
TRBV7-9,15,few,-,TRBJ2-2,TGTGCCAGCAGTAATTTTGGGGCACACACCGGGGAGCTGTTTTTT,CASSNFGAHTGELFF
TRBV13,16,-,-,TRBJ1-5,TGTGCCAGCAGCTTAGGATCGGGGTATAGCAATCAGCCCCAGCATTTT,CASSLGSGYSNQPQHF
TRBV6-5,13,-,-,TRBJ2-7,TGTGCCAGCAGTTACTCGGACAGTTCCTGGCAGTACTTC,CASSYSDSSWQYF
TRBV5-6,17,-,-,TRBJ1-6,TGTGCCAGCAGCTTGTCGGCAGAGAGGTATCGGAATTCACCCCTCCACTTT,CASSLSAERYRNSPLHF
TRBV6-4,15,medium-sized,TRBD1,TRBJ2-2,TGTGCCAGCAGTGAGGGACAGGCGAACACCGGGGAGCTGTTTTTT,CASSEGQANTGELFF
TRBV19,14,once,-,TRBJ1-1,TGTGCCAGTACCCCGGGCCCGAGAGGGAATGAAGCTTTCTTT,CASTPGPRGNEAFF
TRBV5-8,14,-,TRBD1,TRBJ1-5,TGTGCCAGCAGCTTACAGGGGAGCAATCAGCCCCAGCATTTT,CASSLQGSNQPQHF
TRBV7-9,14,few,TRBD1,TRBJ1-2,TGTGCCAGCAGCTTGGGGACAGGCAAGGGTGGCTACACCTTC,CASSLGTGKGGYTF
TRBV5-6,14,-,-,TRBJ1-1,TGTGCCAGCAGCGACAGAGGATTGAACACTGAAGCTTTCTTT,CASSDRGLNTEAFF
TRBV5-1,15,-,TRBD2,TRBJ2-7,TGCGCCAGCAGCTTGTCCGGGCGGGAGGGAGACGAGCAGTACTTC,CASSLSGREGDEQYF